This T cell receptor (beta chain) came from a study of cytomegalovirus exposure and HLA in healthy donors. Germline lookup yields CDR1 MNHEY and CDR2 SMNVEV (reference sequence). The CDR3 runs 17 residues. Trimming removed 0 bases from V and 4 bases from J; junction bases left unmatched: 10. The PCR had 60 Vbeta and 13 Jbeta primers. The protocol was immunoSEQ multiplex PCR, while the TCRdb copy is restricted to in-frame clones and leaves out a portion. The sample holds 100,000 to 150,000 clones, about 78% seen once. Specimen: PBMCs. The V call is TRBV27, the J call TRBJ2-5; 8 bases map to TRBD2. The sequence derives from a man in his thirties or forties in good health and CMV-seronegative. The CDR3 reads CASSLSTLAGGPETQYF. The CDR3 DNA reads as TGTGCCAGCAGTTTATCGACTTTGGCGGGGGGCCCAGAGACCCAGTACTTC.